The 31 T cell receptor beta chains below were found in one sample sequenced in a study of OX40 agonist ivuxolimab in advanced cancers. Library creation used the immunoSEQ multiplex PCR assay. Here the immuneACCESS table is served through TCRdb, limited to in-frame sequences with V and J called. Missing clones are a known gap in these copies; in checked studies unresolved V genes cover under half, and the rest lacks a known reason. Recorded for this sample are 72,000 or so clones; roughly 88% of them occurred a single time. The ten largest account for 0.86% of the sample. This specimen was CD4+ or CD8+ T cells sorted from blood, taken in a trial of the OX40 agonist ivuxolimab. The receptors were sampled from an adult with an advanced solid tumor such as melanoma, head and neck, liver or kidney cancer.

The CDR3 DNA follows: TGTGCCAGCAGTCCCCCCGGGGGGTTTGCAGGCTACACCTTC. Translated: CASSPPGGFAGYTF. The rearrangement links TRBV6-5 to TRBJ1-2; a weak D match, TRBD1 (5 bases). Trimming removed 5 bases at V and 8 bases at J, with 18 bases between. Germline CDR1 is MNHEY and CDR2 is SVGAGI. CDR3 length: 14 amino acids.

V gene TRBV2 combines with J gene TRBJ1-1; 8 nucleotides align to TRBD1. The trim removed 3 bases at V and 11 bases at J, leaving 8 bases unmatched. Germline V gene data show CDR1 as SNHLY and CDR2 as FYNNEI. The CDR3 length is 13 residues. CDR3 DNA sequence: TGTGCCAGCAGTGATCGACAGGGGTATAGGGCTTTCTTT. Its translation: CASSDRQGYRAFF. The full variable domain, with the rest looked up from reference TRBV2 and TRBJ1-1, is EPEVTQTPSHQVTQMGQEVILRCVPISNHLYFYWYRQILGQKVEFLVSFYNNEISEKSEIFDDQFSVERPDGSNFTLKIRSTKLEDSAMYFCASSDRQGYRAFFGQGTRLTVV.

The chain recombines TRBV30 with TRBJ1-5, with 8 nucleotides matching TRBD1. J was trimmed by 5 bases and V by 3 bases; bases with no gene match: 3. The CDR3 loop spans 13 amino acids. CDR1 is GTSNPN and CDR2 is SVGIG in the germline V gene (reference sequence). The CDR3: CAWSIQGDQPQHF. The CDR3 nucleotides are TGTGCCTGGAGCATACAGGGGGATCAGCCCCAGCATTTT.

This sequence joins TRBV28 and TRBJ2-1; 10 nucleotides match TRBD2. In germline, CDR1 is MDHEN, CDR2 SYDVKM. CDR3 length equals 16 residues. With V trimmed by 2 bases and J by 7 bases, 8 bases remained unmatched. The CDR3, as DNA: TGTGCCAGCAGTTTAGAAGCGGGGGGGCGAGGGAATGAGCAGTTCTTC. Translated: CASSLEAGGRGNEQFF.

This clone was seen a handful of times. The J gene is TRBJ2-7, the V gene TRBV6-5; 8 nucleotides line up with TRBD2. Trimming cost V 2 bases and J 2 bases; bases outside gene matches: 5. Looked up from germline, CDR1 is MNHEY and CDR2 is SVGAGI. The CDR3 has 15 residues. CDR3 nucleotide sequence: TGTGCCAGCAGTTACATTACTAGCGGAGCCTACGAGCAGTACTTC. Its protein is CASSYITSGAYEQYF.

The chain is built from TRBV28 and TRBJ1-6, with TRBD1 identical over 10 bases. V shed 10 bases and J 7 bases; nucleotides not matched to a gene: 10. Germline CDR1 reads MDHEN; CDR2 reads SYDVKM. The CDR3 has 15 residues. CDR3 DNA: TGTGCCACGCATTGGGGACAGGGGAGAAATTCACCCCTCCACTTT. Translated, it gives CATHWGQGRNSPLHF.

The chain joins TRBV5-1 to TRBJ2-7; 10 bases match TRBD1. V trimming: 5 bases; J trimming: 6 bases; junction bases outside the gene matches: 11. The germline V gene has CDR1 SGHRS and CDR2 YFSETQ. The CDR3 consists of 15 residues. The CDR3 reads CASSYTGTGDSEQYF. The CDR3 region has the DNA TGCGCCAGCAGTTATACCGGGACAGGGGACAGCGAGCAGTACTTC.

The J gene is TRBJ1-1, the V gene TRBV6-5; maybe TRBD1 (6 bases). This CDR3 spans 13 amino acids. Germline-derived CDR1 and CDR2 are MNHEY and SVGAGI. The ends were cut back, 5 bases at V and 1 base at J, with 8 bases in the middle. CDR3 in amino acids: CASSTQGNTEAFF. The CDR3 DNA reads TGTGCCAGCAGTACACAGGGGAACACTGAAGCTTTCTTT.

The table lists this clone with a count of one. The V call is TRBV18, the J call TRBJ2-1, with D possibly called TRBD1 or TRBD2 (5 bases each). The CDR3 has 18 amino acids. V dropped 2 bases and J dropped 2 bases, with 19 bases sitting between them. Germline V gene data show CDR1 as KGHSH and CDR2 as LQKENI. The CDR3 bases are TGTGCCAGCTCACCATTTGGGAGTGGGGGTTTCACCTACAATGAGCAGTTCTTC. It encodes CASSPFGSGGFTYNEQFF.

The chain employs TRBV18 and TRBJ1-3; a weak D match, TRBD1 (5 bases). The CDR3 has 17 residues. The V end lost 3 bases, the J end lost 0 bases, and 15 bases lay between the germline ends. CDR1 is KGHSH and CDR2 is LQKENI in the germline V gene. The CDR3 region is CASSPLPAGSSGNTIYF. CDR3 DNA: TGTGCCAGCTCACCCCTCCCGGCAGGGAGCTCTGGAAACACCATATATTTT. Complete variable domain (other parts from reference TRBV18 and TRBJ1-3): NAGVMQNPRHLVRRRGQEARLRCSPMKGHSHVYWYRQLPEEGLKFMVYLQKENIIDESGMPKERFSAEFPKEGPSILRIQQVVRGDSAAYFCASSPLPAGSSGNTIYFGEGSWLTVV.

The V gene is TRBV19, the J gene TRBJ1-2, with a possible D match to TRBD1 (6 bases). The CDR3 runs 15 residues. Trimming cost V 7 bases and J 4 bases, with 19 bases left between them. The germline CDR1 and CDR2 sequences are LNHDA and SQIVND (reference sequence). CDR3: CASTQQGQALYGYTF. The CDR3, as DNA: TGTGCCAGTACCCAACAGGGTCAGGCTCTCTATGGCTACACCTTC.

This chain uses TRBV7-2 with TRBJ2-7; a weak D match, TRBD2 (5 bases). CDR3 length equals 15 residues. V was clipped by 4 bases and J by 0 bases, with 13 bases between them. Looked up from germline, CDR1 is SGHTA and CDR2 is FQGNSA. As DNA, the CDR3 is TGTGCCAGCAGCTCGGGGTGGTTATCCTCCTACGAGCAGTACTTC. It specifies CASSSGWLSSYEQYF.

V gene TRBV6-5 combines with J gene TRBJ2-5; TRBD1 agrees at 9 bases. CDR3 length equals 16 residues. V lost 3 bases to trimming and J lost 7 bases; unmatched junction nucleotides: 12. Looked up from germline, CDR1 is MNHEY and CDR2 is SVGAGI. The CDR3, as DNA: TGTGCCAGCAGTTATTCACCGGGACAGGGTTGGGCGACCCAGTACTTC. It translates to CASSYSPGQGWATQYF.

The chain uses TRBV7-8 and TRBJ2-1; 10 bases are a match to TRBD2. This CDR3 comprises 16 residues. Germline CDR1 and CDR2: SGHVS and FQNEAQ. V shed 5 bases and J 9 bases; nucleotides not matched to a gene: 13. The CDR3 bases are TGTGCCAGCAGCCCTACCCCCAAGCGGGGGGGCGGTGAGCAGTTCTTC. This codes for CASSPTPKRGGGEQFF.

The chain has TRBV9 and TRBJ2-1; D gene ambiguous. There are 15 residues in the CDR3. The V end lost 4 bases, the J end lost 2 bases, and 13 bases lay between the germline ends. Germline V gene sequence: CDR1 SGDLS, CDR2 YYNGEE. The CDR3, as DNA: TGTGCCAGCAGCCCCCGCGGAGACCCCTACAATGAGCAGTTCTTC. Protein sequence: CASSPRGDPYNEQFF.

The chain couples TRBV28 to TRBJ1-1; no clear D. The CDR3 consists of 11 residues. V lost 7 bases, J lost 1 base, and 4 bases lay in between. Germline CDR1 and CDR2: MDHEN and SYDVKM. CDR3 nucleotides: TGTGCCAGCACCCGGAACACTGAAGCTTTCTTT. The encoded protein is CASTRNTEAFF.

The J gene is TRBJ1-6, the V gene TRBV5-4; 9 bases align to TRBD1. Per the germline V gene, CDR1 is SGHNT and CDR2 is YYREEE (reference sequence). The CDR3 length is 16 residues. V gave up 0 bases and J gave up 8 bases; unmatched junction bases: 6. For the CDR3, the DNA is TGTGCCAGCAGCTTGGCAGGGACAGGGTTTGATTCACCCCTCCACTTT. This gives the protein CASSLAGTGFDSPLHF.

The genes are TRBV6-6 and TRBJ2-5; perhaps TRBD1 as D (5 bases). The CDR3 runs 13 residues. The germline V gene encodes CDR1 MNHNY and CDR2 SVGAGI (reference sequence). The V and J ends lost 6 bases and 4 bases respectively, with 12 bases between them. For the CDR3, the DNA is TGTGCCAGCAGACGGCAGGGCCGAGAGACCCAGTACTTC. This sequence encodes CASRRQGRETQYF.

V and J are TRBV6-1 and TRBJ1-2; D ambiguous. V dropped 5 bases and J dropped 3 bases, with 16 bases sitting between them. CDR1 is MNHNS and CDR2 is SASEGT in the germline V gene. The CDR3 length is 15 residues. CDR3 nucleotide sequence: TGTGCCAGCAGTTCCCACGAAGCCGGTTACTATGGCTACACCTTC. This gives the protein CASSSHEAGYYGYTF.

CDR3 in amino acids: CASSSDRGNTGELFF. DNA for the CDR3: TGTGCCAGCAGTTCCGACAGGGGAAACACCGGGGAGCTGTTTTTT. The genes are TRBV6-5 and TRBJ2-2, with TRBD1 matching 8 bases. Germline V gives CDR1 MNHEY, CDR2 SVGAGI. The J segment lost 2 bases and the V segment lost 4 bases, leaving 3 bases of the junction unmatched. The length of the CDR3 is 15 residues.

Comments on this clone: The sample has other DNA sequences that encode this CDR3 too. The rearrangement uses TRBV5-4 and TRBJ1-4, with 9 nucleotides matching TRBD1. The CDR3 runs 14 residues. Germline V gene sequence: CDR1 SGHNT, CDR2 YYREEE (reference sequence). The V and J ends lost 4 bases and 5 bases, in that order; junction bases with no gene match: 3. Here the CDR3 reads CASSLQGANEKLFF. CDR3 DNA sequence: TGTGCCAGCAGCCTACAGGGGGCGAATGAAAAACTGTTTTTT.

To note about this clone: The same CDR3 arises from other DNA sequences in this sample as well. The rearrangement joins TRBV7-2 to TRBJ2-3; D is unclear. Trimming removed 5 bases from V and 0 bases from J, with 3 bases in between. From germline, CDR1 is SGHTA and CDR2 FQGNSA. This CDR3 has 12 residues. DNA for the CDR3: TGTGCCAGCAGCCCCAGCACAGATACGCAGTATTTT. Amino acids: CASSPSTDTQYF.

This chain connects TRBV18 to TRBJ1-6; D call uncertain. Germline V gene sequence: CDR1 KGHSH, CDR2 LQKENI. This CDR3 contains 16 residues. V lost 3 bases and J lost 0, with 9 bases in between. The CDR3 sequence is CASSPQESSYNSPLHF. DNA of the CDR3: TGTGCCAGCTCACCCCAGGAGAGCTCCTATAATTCACCCCTCCACTTT.

V is TRBV5-4 and J is TRBJ1-1; no firm D call. Looked up from germline, CDR1 is SGHNT and CDR2 is YYREEE (reference sequence). This CDR3 spans 14 amino acids. Trimming took 3 bases from V and 0 from J, leaving 9 bases between them. CDR3 in amino acids: CASSSRTVNTEAFF. The CDR3 DNA reads as TGTGCCAGCAGCTCCCGGACGGTGAACACTGAAGCTTTCTTT. The full variable domain, its missing parts supplied by reference TRBV5-4 and TRBJ1-1, is ETGVTQSPTHLIKTRGQQVTLRCSSQSGHNTVSWYQQALGQGPQFIFQYYREEENGRGNFPPRFSGLQFPNYSSELNVNALELDDSALYLCASSSRTVNTEAFFGQGTRLTVV.

This clone has a single count. A junction boundary mismatches the germline segment, possibly from a read error. This rearrangement joins TRBV7-7 to TRBJ2-5; D is possibly TRBD1 (6 bases). The CDR3 contains 13 residues. CDR1 is SSHAT and CDR2 is FNYEAQ in the germline V gene (reference sequence). The CDR3 reads CASSLGQGETQYF. For the CDR3, the DNA is TGTGCTAGCAGCTTAGGCCAGGGGGAGACCCAGTACTTC.

This chain uses TRBV7-2 with TRBJ1-5; 9 bases align to TRBD1. Germline trimming cut 2 bases from V and 6 bases from J; bases unmatched to any gene: 8. The CDR3 totals 16 residues. CDR1 and CDR2 (germline): SGHTA, FQGNSA. This chain's CDR3 is CASSLIRGQGVQPQHF. The DNA of the CDR3 is TGTGCCAGCAGCTTAATTAGGGGACAGGGTGTTCAGCCCCAGCATTTT.

The rearrangement joins TRBV18 to TRBJ2-2; maybe TRBD1 (5 bases). The germline gives CDR1 KGHSH, CDR2 LQKENI. CDR3 size: 16 residues. The V gene lost 2 bases and the J gene lost 4 bases, with 14 bases spanning the gap. The CDR3, as DNA: TGTGCCAGCTCACCAAATTCTCAGGGTCCCACCGGGGAGCTGTTTTTT. It is translated as CASSPNSQGPTGELFF.

This clone came up once. V and J are TRBV27 and TRBJ2-1, with D unclear. Trimming stripped 5 bases from V and 0 bases from J, with 14 bases between. Germline-derived CDR1 and CDR2 are MNHEY and SMNVEV (reference sequence). This CDR3 spans 16 amino acids. The CDR3 DNA follows: TGTGCCAGCAGTCGCAAGCAGGACGCCTCCTACAATGAGCAGTTCTTC. Translated: CASSRKQDASYNEQFF.

This clone has only a few counts. V and J are TRBV6-5 and TRBJ1-2; 7 positions agree with TRBD1. This CDR3 is 13 amino acids long. Germline CDR1 and CDR2: MNHEY and SVGAGI. Unmatched junction bases numbered 7, after V lost 6 bases and J lost 6 bases. In DNA, the CDR3 is TGTGCCAGCAGGAGGGACAGCGTGGATGGCTACACCTTC. Its translation: CASRRDSVDGYTF.

The CDR3 here is CASSFRTSGMGEQYF. CDR3 bases: TGTGCCAGCAGCTTCAGGACTAGCGGGATGGGAGAGCAGTACTTC. The chain uses TRBV7-2 and TRBJ2-7, with 12 bases fitting TRBD2. Trimming at V came to 3 bases and at J to 7 bases, leaving 7 bases not matched to a gene. The CDR3 is 15 residues long. Germline loops: CDR1 SGHTA, CDR2 FQGNSA. The full variable domain, with the rest looked up from reference TRBV7-2 and TRBJ2-7, is GAGVSQSPSNKVTEKGKDVELRCDPISGHTALYWYRQSLGQGLEFLIYFQGNSAPDKSGLPSDRFSAERTGGSVSTLTIQRTQQEDSAVYLCASSFRTSGMGEQYFGPGTRLTVT.

This chain joins TRBV5-4 and TRBJ2-7; D is ambiguous. The CDR3 covers 13 residues. Germline values: CDR1 SGHNT, CDR2 YYREEE (reference sequence). The V and J ends lost 2 bases and 2 bases respectively, with 8 bases between them. Here the CDR3 reads CASSFPHTYEQYF. Written as DNA, the CDR3 is TGTGCCAGCAGCTTCCCACATACCTACGAGCAGTACTTC.